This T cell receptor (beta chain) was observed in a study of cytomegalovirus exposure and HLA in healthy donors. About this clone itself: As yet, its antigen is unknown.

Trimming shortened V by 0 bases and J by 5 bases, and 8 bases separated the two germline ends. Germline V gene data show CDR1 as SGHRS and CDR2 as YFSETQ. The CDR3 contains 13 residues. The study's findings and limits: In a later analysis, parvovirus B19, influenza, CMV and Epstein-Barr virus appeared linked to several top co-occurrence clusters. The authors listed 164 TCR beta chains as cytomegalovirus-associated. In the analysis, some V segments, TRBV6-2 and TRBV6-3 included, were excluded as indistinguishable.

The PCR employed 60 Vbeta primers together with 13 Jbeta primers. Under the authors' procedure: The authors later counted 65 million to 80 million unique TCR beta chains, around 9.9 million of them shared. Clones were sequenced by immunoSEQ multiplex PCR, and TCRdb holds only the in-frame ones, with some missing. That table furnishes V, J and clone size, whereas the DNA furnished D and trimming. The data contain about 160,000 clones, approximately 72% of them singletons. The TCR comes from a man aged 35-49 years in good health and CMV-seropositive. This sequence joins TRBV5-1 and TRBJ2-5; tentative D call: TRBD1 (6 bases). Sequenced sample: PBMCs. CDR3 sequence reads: CASSLDRAETQYF. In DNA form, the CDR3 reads TGCGCCAGCAGCTTGGACAGGGCGGAGACCCAGTACTTC. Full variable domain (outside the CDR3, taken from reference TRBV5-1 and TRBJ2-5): KAGVTQTPRYLIKTRGQQVTLSCSPISGHRSVSWYQQTPGQGLQFLFEYFSETQRNKGNFPGRFSGRQFSNSRSEMNVSTLELGDSALYLCASSLDRAETQYFGPGTRLLVL.